The 7 T cell receptor beta chains given below trace back to one sample, sequenced in a study of glioma-infiltrating T cells. TCR alpha and beta CDR3 regions were amplified from RNA using iRepertoire nested multiplex PCR. TCRdb called the multiplex PCR reads again in MiXCR, with one record for every CDR3 protein. The sample includes more than 300,000 distinct CDR3 sequences, more than 35% of them seen just once. The material sequenced was glioma tissue, nonneoplastic brain tissue, or PBMCs (not recorded which). Receptors originate from a human donor with low-grade glioma or glioblastoma, undergoing nonglioma brain surgery, or in good health (not recorded which).

The sample holds a few counts of this clonotype. This rearrangement joins TRBV20-1 to TRBJ2-7, with 16 positions matching TRBD2. Germline CDR1 is DFQATT and CDR2 is SNEGSKA (reference sequence). V was pared by 6 bases and J by 5 bases, with 4 bases of the junction left unmatched. CDR3 length: 14 residues. CDR3 DNA: TGCAGTGCCCCGGGACTAGCGGGAGGGCACGAGCAGTACTTC. Residues: CSAPGLAGGHEQYF.

There are a few counts of this clonotype. The rearrangement uses TRBV7-2 and TRBJ2-2; TRBD1 matches at 7 bases. The CDR3 loop spans 14 amino acids. Germline V lookup: CDR1 SGHTA, CDR2 FQGNSA. The V and J ends lost 5 bases and 3 bases, in that order; junction bases with no gene match: 3. CDR3: CASSTQGYTGELFF. The CDR3 DNA is TGTGCCAGCAGCACACAGGGGTACACCGGGGAGCTGTTTTTT.

Only a few counts were recorded for this clonotype. The chain recombines TRBV20-1 with TRBJ2-1, with 8 bases aligning to TRBD2. After removal of 5 bases from V and 6 bases from J, the junction contained 6 bases not matched to a gene. The CDR3 is 13 amino acids. CDR1 is DFQATT, CDR2 SNEGSKA, per germline (reference sequence). CDR3 bases: TGCAGTGCTCGGGGGGGAGTCTCCAATGAGCAGTTCTTC. Protein sequence: CSARGGVSNEQFF.

The chain carries TRBV11-2 and TRBJ1-2; D remains ambiguous. The ends were cut back, 5 bases at V and 4 bases at J, with 14 bases in the middle. Germline-derived CDR1 and CDR2 are SGHAT and FQNNGV. This CDR3 comprises 14 residues. The CDR3 sequence is CASSPVGIFYGYTF. For the CDR3, the DNA is TGTGCCAGCAGCCCAGTGGGCATCTTCTATGGCTACACCTTC.

The V gene is TRBV25-1, the J gene TRBJ1-6; maybe TRBD1 (5 bases). V was pared by 4 bases and J by 9 bases, with 10 bases between. The germline V gene has CDR1 MGHDK and CDR2 SYGVNS. This CDR3 has 13 residues. The CDR3 bases are TGTGCCAGCAGTGGGGACCTGGGTTCACCCCTCCACTTT. Amino acid sequence: CASSGDLGSPLHF. Based on the CDR3 plus reference TRBV25-1 and TRBJ1-6, the full variable domain is EADIYQTPRYLVIGTGKKITLECSQTMGHDKMYWYQQDPGMELHLIHYSYGVNSTEKGDLSSESTVSRIRTEHFPLTLESARPSHTSQYLCASSGDLGSPLHFGNGTRLTVT.

The chain carries TRBV20-1 and TRBJ2-7, with 7 bases that match TRBD2. The CDR3 extends over 14 amino acids. After removal of 6 bases from V and 6 bases from J, the junction contained 14 bases not matched to a gene. In germline, CDR1 is DFQATT, CDR2 SNEGSKA (reference sequence). This chain's CDR3 is CSAVSGTTFAEQYF. For the CDR3, the DNA is TGCAGTGCAGTTTCCGGGACTACATTCGCCGAGCAGTACTTC.

Points on this clonotype: A read error may explain this, as a much larger clone is one base away. This chain joins TRBV6-1 and TRBJ2-2; perhaps TRBD1 as D (5 bases). This CDR3 region has 15 residues. Trimming took off 2 bases at V and 4 bases at J, with 11 bases between the two ends. Germline V gene data show CDR1 as MNHNS and CDR2 as SASEGT. This CDR3 reads CASSEWSGSTGELFF. The CDR3 DNA is TGTGCCAGCAGTGAATGGTCAGGGTCCACCGGGGAGCTGTTTTTT.